This T cell receptor (beta chain) derives from a study of blood T cell repertoires in COVID-19. Germline CDR1 is MNHEY and CDR2 is SVGAGI. V was clipped by 6 bases and J by 8 bases; unmatched bases: 8. CDR3 length: 14 amino acids. The table came from immunoSEQ multiplex PCR; TCRdb's copy has only in-frame clones and leaves some out. The sample gives about 270,000 clones, 86% of which show up once; 5.5% to 6% is in the top ten. This chain connects TRBV6-5 to TRBJ2-4, with TRBD1 identical over 9 bases. Specimen: peripheral blood. This receptor was identified in a woman older than 75 with COVID-19, enrolled during active disease. In DNA form, the CDR3 reads TGTGCCAGCAGGTCGGGACAGGGAGAGGACATTCAGTACTTC. Its protein is CASRSGQGEDIQYF.